This T cell receptor beta chain was captured by sequencing in a study of cytomegalovirus exposure and HLA in healthy donors. The PCR had 60 Vbeta and 13 Jbeta primers. The repertoire was sequenced with immunoSEQ multiplex PCR; TCRdb's copy has only in-frame clones and lacks some. The sample holds around 130,000 clones, approximately 85% seen once. As concerns this clone: The antigen remains unidentified.

Broader study findings: Follow-up analysis seemed to connect common viral pathogens with several of the most significant clusters identified. Sequencing likely caused a cluster of highly shared sequence variants. Donors were assumed by presence/absence analyses to have roughly uniform sequencing depth.

This TCR was sampled from a woman aged 40 to 49 in good health and CMV-seronegative. Sequencing was carried out using PBMCs.

CDR3 residues: CASSLRVSSGANVLTF. The CDR3 DNA reads as TGCGCCAGCAGCTTGCGAGTCTCCTCTGGGGCCAACGTCCTGACTTTC. The rearrangement uses TRBV5-1 and TRBJ2-6; D not certain. The ends were cut back, 1 base at V and 0 bases at J, with 8 bases in the middle. This CDR3 is 16 amino acids long. The germline gives CDR1 SGHRS, CDR2 YFSETQ.